The 8 T cell receptor beta chains in this list originate from one sample, sequenced in a study of post-analysis software for immune sequencing data. The study's findings and limits: Controls showed lower frequencies than patients for roughly 5 TRBV segments, and TRBV5-6, TRBV5-1 and TRBV20-1 were among these.

Unique-molecular-identifier-tagged TCR beta cDNA libraries were used. TCRdb reprocessed the PCR reads with MiXCR, giving one entry per CDR3 protein. The sample yields roughly 670,000 distinct CDR3 sequences, approximately 59% seen once. These TCRs are of unknown antigen specificity. Sequenced input: blood. All receptors derive from a girl aged 2-10 years with multiple sclerosis.

This clonotype was picked up a small number of times. The genes are TRBV12-3 or TRBV12-4 and TRBJ2-1; 14 bases are shared with TRBD2. This CDR3 has 18 residues. After removal of 7 bases from V and 1 base from J, the junction contained 9 bases not matched to a gene. CDR3 sequence reads: CASIPGTSGSPSYNEQFF. The CDR3 coding sequence is TGTGCCAGCATTCCCGGGACTAGCGGGAGCCCATCCTACAATGAGCAGTTCTTC.

This clonotype showed up just a few times. The chain employs TRBV4-3 and TRBJ2-1; TRBD2 matches at 9 bases. The CDR3 has 17 amino acids. Germline V gene data show CDR1 as LGHNA and CDR2 as YSLEER. The J segment lost 3 bases and the V segment lost 0 bases, leaving 6 bases of the junction unmatched. The CDR3 sequence: CASSQDPQRGVYNEQFF. The CDR3 DNA reads as TGCGCCAGCAGCCAAGACCCTCAGCGGGGGGTCTACAATGAGCAGTTCTTC.

This rearrangement joins TRBV6-5 to TRBJ2-1, with D unclear. The V gene lost 1 base and the J gene lost 3 bases, with 16 bases spanning the gap. Germline assignment: CDR1 MNHEY and CDR2 SVGAGI. This CDR3 contains 17 residues. The CDR3 here is CASSYYSPSRIYNEQFF. CDR3 in DNA: TGTGCCAGCAGTTACTATAGCCCCAGCAGAATCTACAATGAGCAGTTCTTC.

Here the CDR3 DNA reads TGCAGCGCTGTAAGGGACAACTCCTACGAGCAGTACTTC. This codes for CSAVRDNSYEQYF. The rearrangement joins TRBV29-1 to TRBJ2-7, with D perhaps TRBD1 (6 bases). V lost 7 bases to trimming and J lost 0 bases, with 13 bases between them. The CDR3 totals 13 residues. Germline V gene lookup returns CDR1 SQVTM and CDR2 ANQGSEA.

This clonotype was seen a handful of times. This chain connects TRBV7-2 to TRBJ2-5, with D perhaps matching TRBD1 (6 bases). The germline V gene encodes CDR1 SGHTA and CDR2 FQGNSA. The CDR3 has 12 amino acids. V gave up 6 bases and J gave up 5 bases, with 10 bases separating them. The DNA for the CDR3 is TGTGCCAGCAGTACAGGGCTGGAGACCCAGTACTTC. Translation gives CASSTGLETQYF.

A word on this clonotype: Germline and junction disagree at one end, which may indicate a read error. This chain links TRBV10-3 with TRBJ2-5; a weak D match, TRBD1 (6 bases). Per germline, CDR1 ENHRY and CDR2 SYGVKD. The CDR3 runs to 14 residues. The CDR3 nucleotides are TGTGCCATCAGTGAGTCCACAGGGTCAGAGACCCGGTACTTC. This codes for CAISESTGSETRYF.

There are a few counts of this clonotype. This chain connects TRBV29-1 to TRBJ1-2; tentative D call: TRBD1 (6 bases). Germline V lookup: CDR1 SQVTM, CDR2 ANQGSEA. The CDR3 has 14 residues. Trimming removed 6 bases from V and 1 base from J, with 15 bases in between. The CDR3: CSVGDKDFNYGYTF. Here the CDR3 DNA reads TGCAGCGTAGGGGACAAGGATTTTAACTATGGCTACACCTTC. Filled out from reference TRBV29-1 and TRBJ1-2, the complete variable domain reads SAVISQKPSRDICQRGTSLTIQCQVDSQVTMMFWYRQQPGQSLTLIATANQGSEATYESGFVIDKFPISRPNLTFSTLTVSNMSPEDSSIYLCSVGDKDFNYGYTFGSGTRLTVV.

This clonotype was observed a handful of times. The chain carries TRBV7-2 and TRBJ2-5; possible D gene TRBD2, 5 bases. Looked up from germline, CDR1 is SGHTA and CDR2 is FQGNSA. There are 16 residues in the CDR3. The germline V and J ends were trimmed by 1 base and 6 bases, with 18 bases remaining between them. As DNA, the CDR3 is TGTGCCAGCAGCTTAGGGTGGGGTGGAGGAGCAAAGACCCAGTACTTC. The encoded protein is CASSLGWGGGAKTQYF.